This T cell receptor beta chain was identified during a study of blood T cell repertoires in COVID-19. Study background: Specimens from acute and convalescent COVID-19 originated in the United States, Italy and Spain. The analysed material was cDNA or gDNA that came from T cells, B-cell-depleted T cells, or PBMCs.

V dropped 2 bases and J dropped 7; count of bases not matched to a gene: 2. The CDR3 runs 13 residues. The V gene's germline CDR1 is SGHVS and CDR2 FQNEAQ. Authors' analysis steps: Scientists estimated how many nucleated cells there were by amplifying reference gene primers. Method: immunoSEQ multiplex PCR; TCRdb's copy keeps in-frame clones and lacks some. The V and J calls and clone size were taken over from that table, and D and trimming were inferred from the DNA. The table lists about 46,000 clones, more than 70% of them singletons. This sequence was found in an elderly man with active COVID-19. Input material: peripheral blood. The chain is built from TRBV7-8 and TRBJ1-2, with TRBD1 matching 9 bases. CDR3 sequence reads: CASSLSTGGGYTF. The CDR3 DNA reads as TGTGCCAGCAGCTTATCGACAGGGGGTGGCTACACCTTC.